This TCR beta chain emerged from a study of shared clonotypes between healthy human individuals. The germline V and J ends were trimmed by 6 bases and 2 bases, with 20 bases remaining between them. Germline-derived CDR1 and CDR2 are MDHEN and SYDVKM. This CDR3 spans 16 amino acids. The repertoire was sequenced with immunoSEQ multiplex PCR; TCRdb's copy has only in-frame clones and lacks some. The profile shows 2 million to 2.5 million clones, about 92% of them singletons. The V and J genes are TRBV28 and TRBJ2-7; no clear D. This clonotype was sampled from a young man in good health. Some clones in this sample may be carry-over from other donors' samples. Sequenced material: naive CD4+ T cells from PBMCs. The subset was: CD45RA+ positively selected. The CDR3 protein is CASSSPGSTRPYEQYF. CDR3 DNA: TGTGCCAGCAGCTCTCCTGGATCAACCAGGCCCTACGAGCAGTACTTC.